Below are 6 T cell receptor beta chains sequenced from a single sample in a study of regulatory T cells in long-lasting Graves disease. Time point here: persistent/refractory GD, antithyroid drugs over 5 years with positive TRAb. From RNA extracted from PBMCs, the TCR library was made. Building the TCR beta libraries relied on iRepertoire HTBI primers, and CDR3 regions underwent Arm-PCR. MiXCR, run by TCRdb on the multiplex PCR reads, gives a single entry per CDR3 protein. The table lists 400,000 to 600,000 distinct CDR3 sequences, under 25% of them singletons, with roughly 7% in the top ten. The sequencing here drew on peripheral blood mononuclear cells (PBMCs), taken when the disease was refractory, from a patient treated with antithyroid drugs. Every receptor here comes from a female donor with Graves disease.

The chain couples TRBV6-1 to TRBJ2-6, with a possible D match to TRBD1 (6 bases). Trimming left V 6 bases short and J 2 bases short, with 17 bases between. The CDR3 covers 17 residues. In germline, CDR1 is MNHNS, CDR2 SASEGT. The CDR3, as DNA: TGTGCCAGCAGATATACAGGGTCAATAGCTGGGGCCAACGTCCTGACTTTC. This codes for CASRYTGSIAGANVLTF.

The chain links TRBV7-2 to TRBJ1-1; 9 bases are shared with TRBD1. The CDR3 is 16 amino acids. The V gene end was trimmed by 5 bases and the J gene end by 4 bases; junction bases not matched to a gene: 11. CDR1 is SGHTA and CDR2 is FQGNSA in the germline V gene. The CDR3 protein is CASSPRPGTGCTEAFF. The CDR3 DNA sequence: TGTGCCAGCAGCCCCCGCCCCGGGACAGGGTGCACTGAAGCTTTCTTT.

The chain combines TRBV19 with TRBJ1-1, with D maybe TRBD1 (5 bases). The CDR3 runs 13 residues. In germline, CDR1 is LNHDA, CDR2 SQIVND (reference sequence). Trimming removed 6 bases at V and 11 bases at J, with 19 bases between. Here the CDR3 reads CASSDGTIYGAFF. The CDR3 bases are TGTGCCAGTAGCGACGGGACGATCTATGGGGCTTTCTTT.

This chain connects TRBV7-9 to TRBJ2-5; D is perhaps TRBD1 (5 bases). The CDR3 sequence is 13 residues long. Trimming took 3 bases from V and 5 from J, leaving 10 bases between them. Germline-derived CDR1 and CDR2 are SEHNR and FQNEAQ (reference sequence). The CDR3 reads CASSFEAGETQYF. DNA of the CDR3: TGTGCCAGCAGCTTCGAGGCAGGGGAGACCCAGTACTTC.

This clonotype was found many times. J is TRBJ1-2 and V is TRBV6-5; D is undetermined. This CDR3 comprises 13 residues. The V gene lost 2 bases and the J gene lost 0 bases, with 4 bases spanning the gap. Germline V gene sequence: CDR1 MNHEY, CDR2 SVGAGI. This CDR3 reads CASSYESNYGYTF. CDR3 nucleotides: TGTGCCAGCAGTTACGAGTCTAACTATGGCTACACCTTC.

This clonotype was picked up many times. The CDR3 DNA reads TGCAGCGGATCCGCTAGCGGACTACAAGAGACCCAGTACTTC. It specifies CSGSASGLQETQYF. This chain links TRBV29-1 with TRBJ2-5; 7 nucleotides agree with TRBD2. CDR3 length equals 14 residues. With V trimmed by 7 bases and J by 2 bases, 10 bases remained unmatched. Looked up from germline, CDR1 is SQVTM and CDR2 is ANQGSEA.